The 27 T cell receptor beta chains below all came from one sample that was sequenced in a study of control samples from healthy donors and cancer patients. Some clones are missing from TCRdb's copy, which holds only in-frame ones; the method was immunoSEQ multiplex PCR. This table has around 110,000 clones, 93% appearing once. The sequenced sample consisted of blood. These receptors came from a man in his thirties or forties in good health.

J is TRBJ1-1 and V is TRBV9; D is possibly TRBD1 (6 bases). Germline V lookup: CDR1 SGDLS, CDR2 YYNGEE. This CDR3 contains 13 residues. Trimming removed 2 bases at V and 10 bases at J, with 15 bases between. CDR3 in DNA: TGTGCCAGCAGCGTGCAGACACAGGGTTCAGCTTTCTTT. Translated, it gives CASSVQTQGSAFF.

CDR3 DNA sequence: TGCAGCGTGGCAGCAGGGAGGGAGACCCAGTACTTC. It is translated as CSVAAGRETQYF. The rearrangement uses TRBV29-1 and TRBJ2-5; the D gene is possibly TRBD2 (6 bases). This CDR3 is built from 12 residues. Trimming removed 6 bases at V and 5 bases at J, with 13 bases between. Germline values: CDR1 SQVTM, CDR2 ANQGSEA.

This clone appeared once. The rearrangement uses TRBV27 and TRBJ2-1; 10 bases match TRBD1. The germline V gene encodes CDR1 MNHEY and CDR2 SMNVEV (reference sequence). V lost 6 bases and J lost 8; bases outside the gene matches: 10. The CDR3 spans 15 residues. The CDR3 coding sequence is TGTGCCAGCAGAACCGGGACAGGGGCAAAGGATGAGCAGTTCTTC. Encoded protein: CASRTGTGAKDEQFF.

The rearrangement links TRBV30 to TRBJ1-4; D remains unclear. The V end was cut by 0 bases, the J end by 0 bases, with 8 bases between. The CDR3 covers 15 residues. Germline CDR1 reads GTSNPN; CDR2 reads SVGIG (reference sequence). The CDR3: CAWSVRGPTNEKLFF. CDR3 coding DNA: TGTGCCTGGAGTGTACGTGGGCCAACTAATGAAAAACTGTTTTTT.

CDR3 sequence reads: CASRLARGGRGETQYF. In DNA form, the CDR3 reads TGTGCAAGTCGCTTAGCGAGGGGAGGCAGGGGGGAGACCCAGTACTTC. The chain uses TRBV12-2 and TRBJ2-5; the D call TRBD1 from the table was never checked on the DNA. TRBV12-2 is a pseudogene segment. This CDR3 contains 16 residues.

The rearrangement joins TRBV5-1 to TRBJ1-1; D uncertain. The CDR3 is 14 residues long. Per the germline V gene, CDR1 is SGHRS and CDR2 is YFSETQ. V lost 1 base, J lost 1 base, and 8 bases lay in between. The CDR3 region is CASSLQGRNTEAFF. The CDR3 DNA reads TGCGCCAGCAGCTTGCAAGGGCGGAACACTGAAGCTTTCTTT.

The V gene is TRBV28, the J gene TRBJ2-7; a weak D match, TRBD2 (7 bases). Germline V gives CDR1 MDHEN, CDR2 SYDVKM. The V end was cut by 4 bases, the J end by 5 bases, with 21 bases between. The CDR3 contains 16 residues. DNA of the CDR3: TGTGCCAGCAGTTCGCGGGGGCGGGGGAGTGGTAACGAGCAGTACTTC. It translates to CASSSRGRGSGNEQYF.

V is TRBV19 and J is TRBJ2-7; TRBD2 aligns across 7 bases. Germline values: CDR1 LNHDA, CDR2 SQIVND (reference sequence). This CDR3 is 15 amino acids long. The V segment lost 5 bases and the J segment 0 bases; nucleotides outside the gene matches: 7. CDR3 in amino acids: CASSRTGGDSYEQYF. The CDR3 coding sequence is TGTGCCAGTAGTCGCACGGGGGGTGACTCCTACGAGCAGTACTTC.

V and J are TRBV14 and TRBJ2-5, with D maybe TRBD2 (5 bases). Germline V gene data show CDR1 as SGHDN and CDR2 as FVKESK. The CDR3 consists of 13 residues. V shed 4 bases and J shed 3 bases, with 9 bases lying between them. CDR3 region: CASSPAGKETQYF. DNA for the CDR3: TGTGCCAGCAGCCCGGCCGGGAAAGAGACCCAGTACTTC.

The J gene is TRBJ2-2, the V gene TRBV5-6; tentatively, D is TRBD1 (6 bases). The germline V gene has CDR1 SGHDT and CDR2 YYEEEE. There are 16 residues in the CDR3. V was trimmed by 0 bases and J by 2 bases, leaving 11 bases between them. CDR3 in amino acids: CASSLAGQINTGELFF. The DNA for the CDR3 is TGTGCCAGCAGCTTGGCAGGACAGATAAACACCGGGGAGCTGTTTTTT.

The chain couples TRBV18 to TRBJ1-5, with TRBD1 identical over 9 bases. In germline, CDR1 is KGHSH, CDR2 LQKENI. The CDR3 spans 15 residues. J lost 3 bases, V lost 5 bases, and 5 bases had no gene match. CDR3 sequence (DNA): TGTGCCAGCTCAACCGGGACAGGGCCCAATCAGCCCCAGCATTTT. Protein: CASSTGTGPNQPQHF.

The chain has TRBV4-1 and TRBJ2-7; D is unclear. Germline V gene sequence: CDR1 MGHRA, CDR2 YSYEKL. This CDR3 has 15 amino acids. Trimming took off 4 bases at V and 4 bases at J, with 17 bases between the two ends. The CDR3 nucleotides are TGCGCCAGCAGCCCTACACCCCGTTCCTTTTACGAGCAGTACGTC. It translates to CASSPTPRSFYEQYV.

This sequence joins TRBV6-6 and TRBJ2-3, with D possibly matching TRBD2 (6 bases). There are 14 residues in the CDR3. The V gene's germline CDR1 is MNHNY and CDR2 SVGAGI (reference sequence). Trimming cost V 6 bases and J 6 bases, with 16 bases left between them. CDR3 residues: CASSLPGGEDTQYF. In nucleotides, the CDR3 is TGTGCCAGCAGCCTCCCCGGAGGGGAGGATACGCAGTATTTT.

This rearrangement joins TRBV5-4 to TRBJ1-2, with D possibly TRBD1 on 5 matching bases. Germline lookup yields CDR1 SGHNT and CDR2 YYREEE (reference sequence). V lost 2 bases to trimming and J lost 0 bases, with 14 bases between them. CDR3 size: 16 residues. The CDR3 loop reads CASSFDRLLSNYGYTF. CDR3 coding DNA: TGTGCCAGCAGCTTTGACAGACTGTTGTCTAACTATGGCTACACCTTC. Based on the CDR3 plus reference TRBV5-4 and TRBJ1-2, the full variable domain is ETGVTQSPTHLIKTRGQQVTLRCSSQSGHNTVSWYQQALGQGPQFIFQYYREEENGRGNFPPRFSGLQFPNYSSELNVNALELDDSALYLCASSFDRLLSNYGYTFGSGTRLTVV.

This chain joins TRBV19 and TRBJ2-1; 11 bases are a match to TRBD2. Germline V gives CDR1 LNHDA, CDR2 SQIVND (reference sequence). The V gene end was trimmed by 3 bases and the J gene end by 10 bases; junction bases not matched to a gene: 5. The length of the CDR3 is 14 residues. CDR3 sequence (DNA): TGTGCCAGTAGTATTAGCGGGGGGGCATGGGAGCAGTTCTTC. Residues: CASSISGGAWEQFF. Using reference TRBV19 and TRBJ2-1 for the parts outside the CDR3, the full variable domain is DGGITQSPKYLFRKEGQNVTLSCEQNLNHDAMYWYRQDPGQGLRLIYYSQIVNDFQKGDIAEGYSVSREKKESFPLTVTSAQKNPTAFYLCASSISGGAWEQFFGPGTRLTVL.

The sample holds one count of this clone. This chain joins TRBV28 and TRBJ2-7, with D tentatively TRBD1 or TRBD2 (6 bases each). CDR3 size: 13 residues. Trimming cost V 5 bases and J 9 bases, with 17 bases left between them. Germline V gene data show CDR1 as MDHEN and CDR2 as SYDVKM. The CDR3 nucleotides are TGTGCCAGCAGTCTACCTACAGGGCGGGGGCAGTACTTC. Its protein is CASSLPTGRGQYF.

This clone was observed a handful of times. The chain recombines TRBV27 with TRBJ1-2; 7 nucleotides match TRBD1. This CDR3 contains 15 residues. V was clipped by 7 bases and J by 4 bases; unmatched bases: 12. CDR1 is MNHEY and CDR2 is SMNVEV in the germline V gene (reference sequence). The DNA for the CDR3 is TGTGCCAGCAACAAGACAGGGCTGGACCTCTATGGCTACACCTTC. This gives the protein CASNKTGLDLYGYTF.

The chain links TRBV18 to TRBJ2-3, with 7 bases matching TRBD1. Germline-derived CDR1 and CDR2 are KGHSH and LQKENI. The CDR3 covers 19 residues. Unmatched junction bases numbered 18, after V lost 1 base and J lost 5 bases. CDR3 DNA sequence: TGTGCCAGCTCACCACGGTCCCCCCTGGGAGACAGGGTCATAGATACGCAGTATTTT. Its protein is CASSPRSPLGDRVIDTQYF.

The V call is TRBV9, the J call TRBJ2-2; either TRBD1 or TRBD2 may fit D (6 bases each). V shed 3 bases and J shed 6 bases, with 18 bases lying between them. Germline V lookup: CDR1 SGDLS, CDR2 YYNGEE. The CDR3 runs 16 residues. The CDR3 here is CASSDRGWGAAGELFF. The CDR3 DNA reads as TGTGCCAGCAGCGACCGGGGGTGGGGGGCCGCCGGGGAGCTGTTTTTT.

The V and J genes are TRBV29-1 and TRBJ2-2; D possibly corresponds to TRBD1 (6 bases). The CDR3 is 14 amino acids. Deletions cut 1 base from V and 6 bases from J, with 12 bases between. CDR1 SQVTM and CDR2 ANQGSEA come from the germline V gene. The CDR3 nucleotides read TGCAGCGTTGAAGGGCTAGAGGGGGCCGGGGAGCTGTTTTTT. Protein: CSVEGLEGAGELFF.

This sequence joins TRBV3-1 (or the pseudogene TRBV3-2) and TRBJ1-2; TRBD1 might be the D (6 bases). Germline lookup yields CDR1 LGHDT and CDR2 YNNKEL (reference sequence). The CDR3 is 13 amino acids. Trimming cost V 5 bases and J 6 bases, with 13 bases left between them. The DNA for the CDR3 is TGTGCCAGCAGCTATCCATCAGGGGATGGCTACACCTTC. It codes for CASSYPSGDGYTF.

This sequence joins TRBV6-1 and TRBJ1-2; TRBD1 matches at 7 bases. The length of the CDR3 is 15 residues. The trim removed 1 base at V and 2 bases at J, leaving 4 bases unmatched. Germline CDR1 MNHNS, CDR2 SASEGT. The CDR3 reads CASSEVNRGNYGYTF. The CDR3 coding sequence is TGTGCCAGCAGTGAAGTGAACAGGGGAAACTATGGCTACACCTTC.

This chain uses TRBV30 with TRBJ1-2; D uncertain. CDR1 and CDR2 from the germline V gene are GTSNPN and SVGIG (reference sequence). The CDR3 consists of 15 residues. With 3 bases removed from V and 2 bases from J, the gap between germline ends came to 16 bases. CDR3 region: CAWSPSRAGNYGYTF. The CDR3 bases are TGTGCCTGGAGCCCTTCAAGGGCGGGCAACTATGGCTACACCTTC.

This chain uses TRBV27 with TRBJ2-4; 12 bases align to TRBD2. Trimming took 3 bases from V and 0 from J; bases not matched to a gene: 3. The germline V gene encodes CDR1 MNHEY and CDR2 SMNVEV (reference sequence). The CDR3 sequence is 17 residues long. The CDR3 DNA reads as TGTGCCAGCAGTTTCTCTAGCGGGGGGGTAGCCAAAAACATTCAGTACTTC. As protein: CASSFSSGGVAKNIQYF.

The chain joins TRBV2 to TRBJ2-1, with TRBD2 matching over 7 bases. Germline trimming cut 7 bases from V and 3 bases from J; bases unmatched to any gene: 9. The CDR3 is 15 residues long. Germline V CDR1 and CDR2: SNHLY, FYNNEI. The CDR3 DNA follows: TGTGCCAGCATGAAAGAGAGCGGGATCTACAATGAGCAGTTCTTC. It encodes CASMKESGIYNEQFF.

The chain has TRBV28 and TRBJ2-5; D perhaps matches TRBD2 (5 bases). V dropped 5 bases and J dropped 5 bases, with 18 bases sitting between them. This CDR3 is 15 amino acids long. CDR1 MDHEN and CDR2 SYDVKM come from the germline V gene. The CDR3 loop is CASSPLDSLGETQYF. The CDR3 region has the DNA TGTGCCAGCAGTCCCCTGGACTCACTGGGGGAGACCCAGTACTTC.

J is TRBJ1-6 and V is TRBV11-2; a possible D gene is TRBD1 (5 bases). V was clipped by 0 bases and J by 9 bases, with 12 bases between them. The CDR3 sequence is 15 residues long. Per germline, CDR1 SGHAT and CDR2 FQNNGV. The CDR3 DNA is TGTGCCAGCAGCTTAGACAGGGTATACGTTTCACCCCTCCACTTT. It encodes CASSLDRVYVSPLHF.